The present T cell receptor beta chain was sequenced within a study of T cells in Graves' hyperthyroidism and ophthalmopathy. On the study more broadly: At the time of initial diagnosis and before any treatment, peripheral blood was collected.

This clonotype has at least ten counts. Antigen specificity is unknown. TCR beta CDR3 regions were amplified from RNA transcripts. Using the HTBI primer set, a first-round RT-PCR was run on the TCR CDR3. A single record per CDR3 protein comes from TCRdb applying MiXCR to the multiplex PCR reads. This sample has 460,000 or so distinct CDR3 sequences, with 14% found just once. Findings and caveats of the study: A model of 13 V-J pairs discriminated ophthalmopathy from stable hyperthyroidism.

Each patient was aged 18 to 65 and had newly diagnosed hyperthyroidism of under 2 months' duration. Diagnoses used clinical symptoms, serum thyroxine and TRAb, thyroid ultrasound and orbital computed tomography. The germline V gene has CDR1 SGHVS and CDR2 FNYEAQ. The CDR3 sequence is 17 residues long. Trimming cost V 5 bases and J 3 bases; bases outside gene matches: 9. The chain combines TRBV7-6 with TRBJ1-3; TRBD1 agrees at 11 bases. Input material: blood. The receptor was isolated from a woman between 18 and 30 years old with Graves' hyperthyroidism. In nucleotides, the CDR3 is TGTGCCAGCAGCGCAACGCCGGGACAGGGGGGTGGAAACACCATATATTTT. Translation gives CASSATPGQGGGNTIYF.